The T cell receptor (beta chain) under discussion was sequenced for a study of cytomegalovirus exposure and HLA in healthy donors. Study-level results: Roughly uniform sequencing depth across donors was assumed, possibly incorrectly. Most subjects' HLA-A and HLA-B alleles were reportedly predicted from TCR beta sequences. In vitro experiments confirmed that three CMV-associated chains were specific for CMV antigens.

PCR was performed using 60 Vbeta and 13 Jbeta primers. The repertoire was sequenced with immunoSEQ multiplex PCR; TCRdb's copy has only in-frame clones and lacks some. The top ten hold roughly 13% of the sample, which has roughly 120,000 clones, around 80% seen once. Of note for this clone: No antigen is known for it.

The receptor was isolated from a woman aged 55 to 70 in good health and CMV-seropositive. The sample taken for sequencing was PBMCs.

The CDR3 DNA sequence: TGCGCCAGCAGCCAAGGGGGACTAGCGGGTTCCTCCTACAATGAGCAGTTCTTC. This translates into CASSQGGLAGSSYNEQFF. This chain uses TRBV4-1 with TRBJ2-1; 12 bases are shared with TRBD2. This CDR3 has 18 amino acids. With V trimmed by 1 base and J by 0 bases, 4 bases remained unmatched. Germline-derived CDR1 and CDR2 are MGHRA and YSYEKL.